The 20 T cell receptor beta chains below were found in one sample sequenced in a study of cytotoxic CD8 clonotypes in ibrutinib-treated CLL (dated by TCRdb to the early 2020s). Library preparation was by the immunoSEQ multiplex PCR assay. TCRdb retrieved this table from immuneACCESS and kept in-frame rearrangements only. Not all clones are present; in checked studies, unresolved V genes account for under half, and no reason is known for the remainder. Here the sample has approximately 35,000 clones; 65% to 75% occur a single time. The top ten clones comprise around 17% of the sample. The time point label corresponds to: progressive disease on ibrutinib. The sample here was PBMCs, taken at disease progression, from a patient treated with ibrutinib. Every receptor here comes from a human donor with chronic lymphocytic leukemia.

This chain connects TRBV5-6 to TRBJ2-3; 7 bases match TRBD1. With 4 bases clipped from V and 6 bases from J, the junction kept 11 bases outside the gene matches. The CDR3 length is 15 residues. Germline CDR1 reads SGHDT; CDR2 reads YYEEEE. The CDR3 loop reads CASSGKTGRGDTQYF. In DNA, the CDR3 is TGTGCCAGCAGCGGAAAGACAGGGAGAGGGGATACGCAGTATTTT.

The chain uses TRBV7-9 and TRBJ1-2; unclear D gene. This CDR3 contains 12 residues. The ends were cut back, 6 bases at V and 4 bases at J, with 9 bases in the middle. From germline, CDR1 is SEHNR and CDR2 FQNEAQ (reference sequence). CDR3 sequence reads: CASSQSGYGYTF. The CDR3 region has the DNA TGTGCCAGCAGTCAGAGTGGCTATGGCTACACCTTC. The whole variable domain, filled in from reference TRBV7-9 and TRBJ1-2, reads DTGVSQNPRHKITKRGQNVTFRCDPISEHNRLYWYRQTLGQGPEFLTYFQNEAQLEKSRLLSDRFSAERPKGSFSTLEIQRTEQGDSAMYLCASSQSGYGYTFGSGTRLTVV.

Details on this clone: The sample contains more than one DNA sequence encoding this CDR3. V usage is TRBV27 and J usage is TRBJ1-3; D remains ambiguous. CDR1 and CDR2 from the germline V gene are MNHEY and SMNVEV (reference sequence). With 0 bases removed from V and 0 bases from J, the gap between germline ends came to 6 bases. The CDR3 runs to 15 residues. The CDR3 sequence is CASSLSTDSGNTIYF. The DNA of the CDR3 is TGTGCCAGCAGTTTATCGACGGACTCTGGAAACACCATATATTTT.

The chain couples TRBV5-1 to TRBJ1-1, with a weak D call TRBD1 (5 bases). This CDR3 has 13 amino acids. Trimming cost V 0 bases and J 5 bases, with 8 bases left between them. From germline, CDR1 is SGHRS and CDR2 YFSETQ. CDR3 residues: CASSLAGTTEAFF. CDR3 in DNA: TGCGCCAGCAGCTTGGCCGGGACTACTGAAGCTTTCTTT.

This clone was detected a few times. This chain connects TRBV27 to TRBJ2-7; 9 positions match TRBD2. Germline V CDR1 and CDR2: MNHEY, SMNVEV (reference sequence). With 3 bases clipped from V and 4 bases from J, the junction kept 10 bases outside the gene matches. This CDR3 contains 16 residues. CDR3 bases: TGTGCCAGCAGTTTTATAGCGGGGGCTGGGGGTTACGAGCAGTACTTC. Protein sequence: CASSFIAGAGGYEQYF.

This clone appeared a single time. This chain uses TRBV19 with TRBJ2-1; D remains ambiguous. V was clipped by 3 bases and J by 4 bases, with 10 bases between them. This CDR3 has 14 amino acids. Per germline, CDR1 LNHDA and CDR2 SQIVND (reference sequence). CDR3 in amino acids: CASSMFGGYNEQFF. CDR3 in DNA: TGTGCCAGTAGTATGTTCGGCGGATACAATGAGCAGTTCTTC. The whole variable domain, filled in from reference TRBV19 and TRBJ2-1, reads DGGITQSPKYLFRKEGQNVTLSCEQNLNHDAMYWYRQDPGQGLRLIYYSQIVNDFQKGDIAEGYSVSREKKESFPLTVTSAQKNPTAFYLCASSMFGGYNEQFFGPGTRLTVL.

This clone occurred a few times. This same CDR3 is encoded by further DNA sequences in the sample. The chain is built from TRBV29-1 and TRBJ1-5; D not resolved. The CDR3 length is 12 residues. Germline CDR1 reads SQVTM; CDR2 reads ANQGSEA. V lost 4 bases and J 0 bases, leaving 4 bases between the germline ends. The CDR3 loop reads CSVADSNQPQHF. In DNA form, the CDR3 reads TGCAGCGTTGCAGATAGCAATCAGCCCCAGCATTTT. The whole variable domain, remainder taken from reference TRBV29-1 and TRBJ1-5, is SAVISQKPSRDICQRGTSLTIQCQVDSQVTMMFWYRQQPGQSLTLIATANQGSEATYESGFVIDKFPISRPNLTFSTLTVSNMSPEDSSIYLCSVADSNQPQHFGDGTRLSIL.

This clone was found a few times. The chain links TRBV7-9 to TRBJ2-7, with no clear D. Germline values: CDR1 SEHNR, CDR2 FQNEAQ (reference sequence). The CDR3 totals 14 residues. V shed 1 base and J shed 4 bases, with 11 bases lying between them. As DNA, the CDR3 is TGTGCCAGCAGCTTAGAGGTTTATCCGTACGAGCAGTACTTC. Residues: CASSLEVYPYEQYF.

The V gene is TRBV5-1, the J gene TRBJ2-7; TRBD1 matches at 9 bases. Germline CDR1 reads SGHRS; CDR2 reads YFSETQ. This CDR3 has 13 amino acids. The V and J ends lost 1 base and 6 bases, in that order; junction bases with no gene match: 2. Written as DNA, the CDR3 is TGCGCCAGCAGCTTGTTACAGGGGGCCGAGCAGTACTTC. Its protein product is CASSLLQGAEQYF. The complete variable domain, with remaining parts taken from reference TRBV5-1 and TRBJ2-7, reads KAGVTQTPRYLIKTRGQQVTLSCSPISGHRSVSWYQQTPGQGLQFLFEYFSETQRNKGNFPGRFSGRQFSNSRSEMNVSTLELGDSALYLCASSLLQGAEQYFGPGTRLTVT.

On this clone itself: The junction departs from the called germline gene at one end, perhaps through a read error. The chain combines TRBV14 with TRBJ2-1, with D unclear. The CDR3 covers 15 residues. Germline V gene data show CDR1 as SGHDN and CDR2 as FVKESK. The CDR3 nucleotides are TGTGCCAGCAGCCAAGGTTCCCGCTCCTACGATGAGCAGTTCTTC. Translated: CASSQGSRSYDEQFF.

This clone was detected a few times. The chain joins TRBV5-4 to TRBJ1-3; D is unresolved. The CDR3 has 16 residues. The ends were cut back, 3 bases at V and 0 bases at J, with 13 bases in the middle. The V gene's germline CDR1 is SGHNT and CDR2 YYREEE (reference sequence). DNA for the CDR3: TGTGCCAGCAGCTCCGCCCGGGCAACCTCTGGAAACACCATATATTTT. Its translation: CASSSARATSGNTIYF.

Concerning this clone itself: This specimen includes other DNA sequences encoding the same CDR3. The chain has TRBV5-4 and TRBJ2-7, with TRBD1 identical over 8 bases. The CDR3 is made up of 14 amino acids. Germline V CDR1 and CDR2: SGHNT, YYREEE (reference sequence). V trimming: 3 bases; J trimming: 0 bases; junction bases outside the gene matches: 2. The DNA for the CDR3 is TGTGCCAGCAGCTCCGGGACAGGCTCCTACGAGCAGTACTTC. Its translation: CASSSGTGSYEQYF.

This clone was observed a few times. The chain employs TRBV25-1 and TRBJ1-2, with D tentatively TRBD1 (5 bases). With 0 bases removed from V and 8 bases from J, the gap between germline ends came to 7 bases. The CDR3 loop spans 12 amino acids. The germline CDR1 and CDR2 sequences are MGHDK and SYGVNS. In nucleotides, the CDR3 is TGTGCCAGCAGTGAATACGGGGACGGCTACACCTTC. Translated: CASSEYGDGYTF.

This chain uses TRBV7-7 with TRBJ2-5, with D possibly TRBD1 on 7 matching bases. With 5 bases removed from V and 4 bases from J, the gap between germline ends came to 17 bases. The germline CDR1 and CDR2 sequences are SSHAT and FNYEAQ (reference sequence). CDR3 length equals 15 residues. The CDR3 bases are TGTGCCAGCAGCACTACCCGACAGGGAGGAGAGACCCAGTACTTC. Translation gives CASSTTRQGGETQYF.

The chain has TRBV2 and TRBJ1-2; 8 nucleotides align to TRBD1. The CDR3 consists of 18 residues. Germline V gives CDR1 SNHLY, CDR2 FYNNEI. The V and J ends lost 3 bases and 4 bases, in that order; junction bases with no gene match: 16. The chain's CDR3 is CASSDPSDQGAQGYGYTF. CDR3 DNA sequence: TGTGCCAGCAGTGACCCGAGCGATCAGGGGGCCCAGGGCTATGGCTACACCTTC.

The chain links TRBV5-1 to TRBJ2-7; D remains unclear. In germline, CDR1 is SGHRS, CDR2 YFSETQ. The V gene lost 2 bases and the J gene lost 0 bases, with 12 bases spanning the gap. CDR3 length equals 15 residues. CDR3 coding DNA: TGCGCCAGCAGCTTCGAAGAAAGGAGCTCCTACGAGCAGTACTTC. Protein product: CASSFEERSSYEQYF.

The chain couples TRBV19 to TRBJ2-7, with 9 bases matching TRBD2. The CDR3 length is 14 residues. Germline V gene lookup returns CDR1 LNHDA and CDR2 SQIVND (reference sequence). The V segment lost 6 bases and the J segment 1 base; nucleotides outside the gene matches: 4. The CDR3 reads CASRTSGASYEQYF. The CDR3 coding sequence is TGTGCCAGTAGGACTAGCGGCGCATCCTACGAGCAGTACTTC. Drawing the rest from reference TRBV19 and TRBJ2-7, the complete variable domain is DGGITQSPKYLFRKEGQNVTLSCEQNLNHDAMYWYRQDPGQGLRLIYYSQIVNDFQKGDIAEGYSVSREKKESFPLTVTSAQKNPTAFYLCASRTSGASYEQYFGPGTRLTVT.

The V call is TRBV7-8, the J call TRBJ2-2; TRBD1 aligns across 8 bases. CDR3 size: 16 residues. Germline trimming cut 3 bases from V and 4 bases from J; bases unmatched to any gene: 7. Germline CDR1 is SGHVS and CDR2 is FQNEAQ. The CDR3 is CASSFPADRATGELFF. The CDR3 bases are TGTGCCAGCAGCTTTCCAGCGGACAGGGCCACCGGGGAGCTGTTTTTT.

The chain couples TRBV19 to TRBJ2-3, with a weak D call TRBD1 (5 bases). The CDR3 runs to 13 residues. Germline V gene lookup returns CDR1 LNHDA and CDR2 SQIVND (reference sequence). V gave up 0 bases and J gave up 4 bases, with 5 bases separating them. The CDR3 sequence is CASSIDRADTQYF. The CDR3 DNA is TGTGCCAGTAGTATAGACAGGGCAGATACGCAGTATTTT.

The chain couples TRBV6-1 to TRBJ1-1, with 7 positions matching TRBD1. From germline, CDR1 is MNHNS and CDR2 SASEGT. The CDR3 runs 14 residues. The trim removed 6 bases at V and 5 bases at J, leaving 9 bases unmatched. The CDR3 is CASRETGLATEAFF. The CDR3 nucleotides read TGTGCCAGCAGGGAGACAGGGTTGGCAACTGAAGCTTTCTTT.